The 24 T cell receptor beta chains in this list originate from one sample, sequenced in a study of blood T cell repertoires in COVID-19. The assay was immunoSEQ multiplex PCR, and TCRdb's table has in-frame clones only and misses some. Of more than 95,000 clones listed, about 74% were seen once; the top ten hold around 6.6%. The sequenced sample was peripheral blood. These receptors came from a man in his 70s with acute or convalescent COVID-19.

This chain joins TRBV5-6 and TRBJ1-2; maybe TRBD1 (5 bases). CDR1 SGHDT and CDR2 YYEEEE come from the germline V gene. V lost 4 bases to trimming and J lost 4 bases, with 20 bases between them. The CDR3 is made up of 16 amino acids. CDR3 residues: CASSQMTRGAPYGYTF. Here the CDR3 DNA reads TGTGCCAGCAGCCAAATGACGCGTGGGGCTCCCTATGGCTACACCTTC.

The chain has TRBV9 and TRBJ2-7; D might be TRBD1 (5 bases). CDR3 length equals 14 residues. Germline V gene data show CDR1 as SGDLS and CDR2 as YYNGEE. With 2 bases removed from V and 5 bases from J, the gap between germline ends came to 14 bases. In nucleotides, the CDR3 is TGTGCCAGCAGCGTGCTCAGGGTGAACCACGAGCAGTACTTC. Translating it yields CASSVLRVNHEQYF. Complete variable domain (other parts from reference TRBV9 and TRBJ2-7): DSGVTQTPKHLITATGQRVTLRCSPRSGDLSVYWYQQSLDQGLQFLIQYYNGEERAKGNILERFSAQQFPDLHSELNLSSLELGDSALYFCASSVLRVNHEQYFGPGTRLTVT.

The chain uses TRBV5-1 and TRBJ2-3, with 8 bases that match TRBD2. After removal of 4 bases from V and 5 bases from J, the junction contained 12 bases not matched to a gene. The germline CDR1 and CDR2 sequences are SGHRS and YFSETQ. The CDR3 is 16 residues long. The CDR3: CASSPAGGGLGDTQYF. The CDR3 bases are TGCGCCAGCAGCCCCGCGGGCGGGGGGCTTGGAGATACGCAGTATTTT.

This chain links TRBV27 with TRBJ1-4; D ambiguous. Germline loops: CDR1 MNHEY, CDR2 SMNVEV (reference sequence). V lost 5 bases to trimming and J lost 0 bases, with 10 bases between them. This CDR3 region has 15 residues. The CDR3: CASSPSLATNEKLFF. In DNA, the CDR3 is TGTGCCAGCAGTCCGTCCCTTGCAACTAATGAAAAACTGTTTTTT.

The chain has TRBV20-1 and TRBJ2-7; no reliable D call. The V and J ends lost 5 bases and 6 bases respectively, with 11 bases between them. The germline gives CDR1 DFQATT, CDR2 SNEGSKA (reference sequence). This CDR3 contains 11 residues. The CDR3 DNA reads TGCAGTGCTCTCGTTCTCCGCGAGCAGTACTTC. This translates into CSALVLREQYF.

The gene calls are TRBV5-1 and TRBJ1-1, with D possibly matching TRBD1 (6 bases). From germline, CDR1 is SGHRS and CDR2 YFSETQ. Trimming pared 5 bases from V and 1 base from J, leaving 12 bases between. This CDR3 is 14 amino acids long. DNA for the CDR3: TGCGCCAGCAGTACCGGGACACCGAACACTGAAGCTTTCTTT. This translates into CASSTGTPNTEAFF.

The V and J genes are TRBV7-8 and TRBJ1-2; D ambiguous. V was cut by 1 base and J by 0 bases, with 6 bases left in between. CDR1 SGHVS and CDR2 FQNEAQ come from the germline V gene. CDR3 length: 14 amino acids. The CDR3 DNA follows: TGTGCCAGCAGCTTAGACGCAGCTAACTATGGCTACACCTTC. This codes for CASSLDAANYGYTF.

This clone turned up a few times. J is TRBJ1-2 and V is TRBV30; a possible D gene is TRBD1 (5 bases). This CDR3 is 14 amino acids long. Per germline, CDR1 GTSNPN and CDR2 SVGIG (reference sequence). V lost 0 bases and J lost 2, with 10 bases in between. This CDR3 reads CAWSVHRTNYGYTF. The CDR3 DNA is TGTGCCTGGAGTGTCCACAGGACCAACTATGGCTACACCTTC.

The chain links TRBV6-2 or TRBV6-3 to TRBJ1-4; D unresolved. This CDR3 has 16 amino acids. V was clipped by 3 bases and J by 4 bases, with 15 bases between them. The germline V gene encodes CDR1 MNHEY and CDR2 SVGEGT. The CDR3 DNA reads TGTGCCAGCAGTTATCCGGGGATTGGCGATAATGAAAAACTGTTTTTT. Encoded protein: CASSYPGIGDNEKLFF.

The V gene is TRBV7-9, the J gene TRBJ1-4; TRBD1 aligns across 9 bases. CDR1 and CDR2 from the germline V gene are SEHNR and FQNEAQ (reference sequence). There are 15 residues in the CDR3. V lost 5 bases to trimming and J lost 10 bases; unmatched junction nucleotides: 11. The CDR3 DNA is TGTGCCAGCAGCCTTGGGACAGGGACGTCTGGAAAACTGTTTTTT. It yields the protein CASSLGTGTSGKLFF. Combining the CDR3 with reference TRBV7-9 and TRBJ1-4 gives the whole variable domain DTGVSQNPRHKITKRGQNVTFRCDPISEHNRLYWYRQTLGQGPEFLTYFQNEAQLEKSRLLSDRFSAERPKGSFSTLEIQRTEQGDSAMYLCASSLGTGTSGKLFFGSGTQLSVL.

On this clone itself: This specimen includes other DNA sequences encoding the same CDR3. The chain links TRBV6-5 to TRBJ2-7, with TRBD2 identical over 7 bases. Unmatched junction bases numbered 8, after V lost 6 bases and J lost 3 bases. This CDR3 spans 14 amino acids. The germline CDR1 and CDR2 sequences are MNHEY and SVGAGI. The CDR3 reads CASRLALAVYEQYF. Written as DNA, the CDR3 is TGTGCCAGCAGGCTTGCTCTAGCGGTCTACGAGCAGTACTTC.

V gene TRBV5-4 combines with J gene TRBJ2-4; possibly TRBD2 for D (5 bases). Germline V lookup: CDR1 SGHNT, CDR2 YYREEE (reference sequence). V was cut by 4 bases and J by 0 bases, with 8 bases left in between. The CDR3 is made up of 14 amino acids. CDR3 residues: CASSLGVAKNIQYF. DNA for the CDR3: TGTGCCAGCAGCCTCGGGGTAGCCAAAAACATTCAGTACTTC.

This rearrangement joins TRBV7-9 to TRBJ2-7; TRBD1 aligns across 10 bases. CDR3 size: 14 residues. Per germline, CDR1 SEHNR and CDR2 FQNEAQ (reference sequence). Unmatched junction bases numbered 8, after V lost 6 bases and J lost 6 bases. The CDR3 nucleotides read TGTGCCAGCAGACAGGTCGGGACAGGGGTCGAGCAGTACTTC. This codes for CASRQVGTGVEQYF.

This chain joins TRBV11-2 and TRBJ2-7, with 13 bases identical to TRBD2. The CDR3 has 17 amino acids. V shed 3 bases and J 1 base; nucleotides not matched to a gene: 6. The V gene's germline CDR1 is SGHAT and CDR2 FQNNGV. In DNA form, the CDR3 reads TGTGCCAGCAGCTTTAGGACTAGCGGGAGAAAGTCCTACGAGCAGTACTTC. It translates to CASSFRTSGRKSYEQYF.

The rearrangement links TRBV2 to TRBJ1-3; 9 bases are a match to TRBD1. Trimming at V came to 7 bases and at J to 0 bases, leaving 16 bases not matched to a gene. CDR1 and CDR2 from the germline V gene are SNHLY and FYNNEI. The CDR3 contains 19 residues. CDR3 region: CASTRRDRATLPSGNTIYF. Here the CDR3 DNA reads TGTGCCAGCACCCGCAGGGACAGGGCGACACTCCCCTCTGGAAACACCATATATTTT.

The genes are TRBV7-2 and TRBJ2-1; 10 bases align to TRBD2. The length of the CDR3 is 16 residues. Germline V gives CDR1 SGHTA, CDR2 FQGNSA. The junction had 10 bases not matched to a gene; V was cut back by 5 bases and J by 6 bases. CDR3 DNA: TGTGCCAGCAGCCTTAGCGCTAGCGGGAGTTTCAATGAGCAGTTCTTC. This sequence encodes CASSLSASGSFNEQFF.

The chain links TRBV12-3 or TRBV12-4 to TRBJ1-1; D might be TRBD1 (6 bases). Trimming took 7 bases from V and 11 from J, leaving 17 bases between them. The CDR3 loop spans 12 amino acids. The CDR3 spells CASIMGGADAFF. CDR3 bases: TGTGCCAGCATCATGGGGGGGGCGGATGCTTTCTTT.

This chain uses TRBV28 with TRBJ2-1; a possible D gene is TRBD2 (5 bases). Looked up from germline, CDR1 is MDHEN and CDR2 is SYDVKM. Trimming cost V 2 bases and J 10 bases, with 18 bases left between them. The CDR3 consists of 15 residues. This CDR3 reads CASSLLDSNRREQFF. CDR3 sequence (DNA): TGTGCCAGCAGTTTACTGGACTCAAACCGCCGGGAGCAGTTCTTC. Looking up the rest from reference TRBV28 and TRBJ2-1 gives the full variable domain: DVKVTQSSRYLVKRTGEKVFLECVQDMDHENMFWYRQDPGLGLRLIYFSYDVKMKEKGDIPEGYSVSREKKERFSLILESASTNQTSMYLCASSLLDSNRREQFFGPGTRLTVL.

This chain links TRBV19 with TRBJ1-4; D call uncertain. Between the trimmed V and J ends, which lost 2 bases and 4 bases, there was a span of 11 bases. The CDR3 runs 15 residues. CDR1 is LNHDA, CDR2 SQIVND, per germline (reference sequence). The CDR3 DNA is TGTGCCAGTAGTATAAAACAACAGTTTAATGAAAAACTGTTTTTT. Protein sequence: CASSIKQQFNEKLFF.

This clone was observed a few times. V gene TRBV27 combines with J gene TRBJ1-1; 7 nucleotides agree with TRBD1. V lost 1 base to trimming and J lost 9 bases; unmatched junction nucleotides: 8. The CDR3 is made up of 14 amino acids. Looked up from germline, CDR1 is MNHEY and CDR2 is SMNVEV (reference sequence). Here the CDR3 DNA reads TGTGCCAGCAGTTTATGGTCAGGGGGAATCCAAGCTTTCTTT. Its protein product is CASSLWSGGIQAFF.

The rearrangement joins TRBV7-2 to TRBJ1-2, with TRBD1 identical over 7 bases. Germline CDR1 is SGHTA and CDR2 is FQGNSA. This CDR3 is 15 amino acids long. The V segment lost 5 bases and the J segment 3 bases; nucleotides outside the gene matches: 9. CDR3 region: CASSVQGVIDYGYTF. The CDR3 bases are TGTGCCAGCAGCGTGCAGGGGGTGATTGACTATGGCTACACCTTC.

This clone was seen once. The CDR3 reads CAWSVSLVTTDTQYF. CDR3 coding DNA: TGTGCCTGGAGTGTTAGTTTGGTTACCACAGATACGCAGTATTTT. The chain is built from TRBV30 and TRBJ2-3; no firm D call. Trimming removed 0 bases at V and 2 bases at J, with 12 bases between. CDR1 and CDR2 from the germline V gene are GTSNPN and SVGIG (reference sequence). CDR3 length: 15 amino acids.

V gene TRBV28 combines with J gene TRBJ2-7; the D gene is possibly TRBD1 (6 bases). The germline V gene has CDR1 MDHEN and CDR2 SYDVKM. Trimming left V 3 bases short and J 2 bases short, with 17 bases between. The CDR3 spans 16 residues. CDR3 in amino acids: CASSFPPQGLTYEQYF. DNA for the CDR3: TGTGCCAGCAGTTTTCCCCCGCAGGGGCTAACCTACGAGCAGTACTTC.

This chain links TRBV28 with TRBJ2-3; 8 positions match TRBD2. The CDR3 is 19 residues long. The germline V gene encodes CDR1 MDHEN and CDR2 SYDVKM. The junction had 14 bases not matched to a gene; V was cut back by 2 bases and J by 1 base. The CDR3 loop reads CASSLPDGGRISGTDTQYF. CDR3 DNA: TGTGCCAGCAGTTTACCTGATGGCGGGAGGATATCTGGCACAGATACGCAGTATTTT.